These 24 T cell receptor beta chains were sequenced from one sample in a study of T cell responses to AZD1222 COVID-19 vaccine. Assay: immunoSEQ multiplex PCR; the TCRdb copy retains only in-frame clones and omits some. Of 75,000 to 100,000 clones in the sample, roughly 84% were seen once. Here the sequenced sample was peripheral blood, taken on day 0 of AZD1222 vaccination. These receptor sequences come from an adult in good health.

The V gene is TRBV23-1, the J gene TRBJ2-5; D possibly corresponds to TRBD2 (5 bases). TRBV23-1 is noted as an ORF with a role that remains uncertain. The CDR3 spans 17 residues. The V end lost 6 bases, the J end lost 2 bases, and 22 bases lay between the germline ends. The CDR3, as DNA: TGCGCCAGCAGCGGGTATTCAAAAGCTCCGGGGCAAGAGACCCAGTACTTC. Translated, it gives CASSGYSKAPGQETQYF.

In its sample, this clone was seen once. The chain combines TRBV3-1 (or the pseudogene TRBV3-2) with TRBJ1-1; no clear D gene. This CDR3 is 12 amino acids long. The germline V gene has CDR1 LGHDT and CDR2 YNNKEL (reference sequence). Trimming cost V 2 bases and J 3 bases, with 4 bases left between them. The CDR3 is CASSQSDTEAFF. The CDR3 DNA is TGTGCCAGCAGCCAATCGGACACTGAAGCTTTCTTT.

The chain combines TRBV10-3 with TRBJ1-4; the D is unclear. From germline, CDR1 is ENHRY and CDR2 SYGVKD. The CDR3 consists of 13 residues. V was shortened by 5 bases and J by 5 bases, with 9 bases between the two germline ends. The CDR3: CAISPRKNEKLFF. The CDR3 DNA reads as TGTGCCATCAGTCCCCGAAAGAATGAAAAACTGTTTTTT.

J is TRBJ1-6 and V is TRBV11-1; D might be TRBD1 (5 bases). Germline values: CDR1 SGHAT, CDR2 FQDESV (reference sequence). The CDR3 covers 16 residues. Trimming cost V 5 bases and J 7 bases, with 18 bases left between them. The CDR3 nucleotides read TGTGCCAGCAGCCGTCGAGGGACGGTCGGAAATTCACCCCTCCACTTT. Its protein is CASSRRGTVGNSPLHF.

The chain joins TRBV9 to TRBJ1-2, with D possibly TRBD1 on 5 matching bases. CDR1 is SGDLS, CDR2 YYNGEE, per germline. The CDR3 consists of 13 residues. Trimming left V 0 bases short and J 8 bases short, with 11 bases between. CDR3 region: CASSVDLGDGYTF. The CDR3 coding sequence is TGTGCCAGCAGCGTAGATTTGGGGGACGGCTACACCTTC.

This clone was seen just once. The rearrangement joins TRBV7-9 to TRBJ1-1; 8 nucleotides agree with TRBD1. The length of the CDR3 is 15 residues. After removal of 3 bases from V and 4 bases from J, the junction contained 7 bases not matched to a gene. The germline V gene encodes CDR1 SEHNR and CDR2 FQNEAQ (reference sequence). CDR3: CASSLAYRGSTEAFF. Here the CDR3 DNA reads TGTGCCAGCAGCTTGGCGTACAGGGGGAGCACTGAAGCTTTCTTT.

The J gene is TRBJ2-3, the V gene TRBV11-2, with TRBD2 matching 13 bases. Germline CDR1 reads SGHAT; CDR2 reads FQNNGV. Losses at the gene ends were 3 bases for V and 2 bases for J; bases not matched to a gene: 5. The CDR3 is 17 residues long. The CDR3 region is CASSFGLAGATTDTQYF. The CDR3, as DNA: TGTGCCAGCAGCTTCGGACTAGCGGGGGCCACCACAGATACGCAGTATTTT.

This rearrangement joins TRBV18 to TRBJ1-5; 10 nucleotides align to TRBD1. V was pared by 4 bases and J by 1 base, with 4 bases of the junction left unmatched. Germline V CDR1 and CDR2: KGHSH, LQKENI. This CDR3 has 16 residues. The CDR3 DNA reads TGTGCCAGCTCACGAGGGACAGGGGACAGCAATCAGCCCCAGCATTTT. The encoded protein is CASSRGTGDSNQPQHF.

The CDR3: CASSLVRDTEAFF. The CDR3 bases are TGTGCCAGCAGCTTGGTCAGGGACACTGAAGCTTTCTTT. V is TRBV5-4 and J is TRBJ1-1, with TRBD1 as a possible D gene (5 bases). The germline gives CDR1 SGHNT, CDR2 YYREEE (reference sequence). This CDR3 region has 13 residues. V was clipped by 0 bases and J by 3 bases, with 6 bases between them.

This clone appeared a few times. The rearrangement links TRBV6-6 to TRBJ2-1; 7 bases agree with TRBD1. V dropped 2 bases and J dropped 8; count of bases not matched to a gene: 9. Per the germline V gene, CDR1 is MNHNY and CDR2 is SVGAGI (reference sequence). The CDR3 totals 15 residues. CDR3 DNA: TGTGCCAGCAGTTACGAGGAAGGGGGCTGGGATGAGCAGTTCTTC. Its translation is CASSYEEGGWDEQFF.

There are a few counts of this clone. The V gene is TRBV4-2, the J gene TRBJ2-4, with 8 bases aligning to TRBD1. The CDR3 is made up of 15 amino acids. CDR1 and CDR2 from the germline V gene are LGHNA and YNFKEQ. V was pared by 4 bases and J by 5 bases, with 7 bases of the junction left unmatched. CDR3 in DNA: TGTGCCAGCAGCCCATTAGGACAGGGAGAAAACATTCAGTACTTC. Translation gives CASSPLGQGENIQYF.

The chain carries TRBV19 and TRBJ1-1, with 8 bases identical to TRBD1. CDR3 length: 15 amino acids. Germline CDR1 and CDR2: LNHDA and SQIVND (reference sequence). With 5 bases clipped from V and 0 bases from J, the junction kept 5 bases outside the gene matches. CDR3 region: CASSVMTGVNTEAFF. In DNA form, the CDR3 reads TGTGCCAGTAGTGTTATGACAGGGGTGAACACTGAAGCTTTCTTT.

CDR3: CASSRPPASLNEQFF. The CDR3 coding sequence is TGTGCCAGCAGTCGACCCCCAGCCAGTTTAAATGAGCAGTTCTTC. V and J are TRBV6-5 and TRBJ2-1; D uncertain. The CDR3 is made up of 15 amino acids. V shed 5 bases and J shed 7 bases, with 18 bases lying between them. Germline CDR1 and CDR2: MNHEY and SVGAGI.

The chain combines TRBV24-1 with TRBJ1-2, with D possibly TRBD1 on 5 matching bases. V dropped 7 bases and J dropped 3 bases, with 8 bases sitting between them. The CDR3 totals 12 residues. From germline, CDR1 is KGHDR and CDR2 SFDVKD. The CDR3 region has the DNA TGTGCCACCAGGGGCAGGGACTATGGCTACACCTTC. Translating gives CATRGRDYGYTF.

This chain links TRBV30 with TRBJ1-2; D gene ambiguous. Germline V gene lookup returns CDR1 GTSNPN and CDR2 SVGIG (reference sequence). CDR3 size: 11 residues. CDR3 bases: TGTGCTGCCGAGAGGGAGAATGGCTACACCTTC. Translation: CAAERENGYTF. The whole variable domain, remainder taken from reference TRBV30 and TRBJ1-2, is SQTIHQWPATLVQPVGSPLSLECTVEGTSNPNLYWYRQAAGRGLQLLFYSVGIGQISSEVPQNLSASRPQDRQFILSSKKLLLSDSGFYLCAAERENGYTFGSGTRLTVV.

The J gene is TRBJ1-2, the V gene TRBV2; a weak D match, TRBD1 (6 bases). In germline, CDR1 is SNHLY, CDR2 FYNNEI. Trimming pared 9 bases from V and 4 bases from J, leaving 9 bases between. This CDR3 has 11 amino acids. CDR3 sequence: CARQGPYGYTF. CDR3 sequence (DNA): TGTGCCAGACAGGGACCCTATGGCTACACCTTC.

In its sample, this clone was seen once. This chain joins TRBV30 and TRBJ2-5; D ambiguous. Germline V gene data show CDR1 as GTSNPN and CDR2 as SVGIG (reference sequence). CDR3 length: 13 amino acids. Trimming took off 6 bases at V and 2 bases at J, with 13 bases between the two ends. The CDR3 here is CACSRRSQETQYF. For the CDR3, the DNA is TGTGCCTGTTCCCGTAGGAGTCAAGAGACCCAGTACTTC.

The chain joins TRBV5-1 to TRBJ2-7; 10 bases are shared with TRBD1. This CDR3 is 15 amino acids long. V was clipped by 4 bases and J by 2 bases; unmatched bases: 6. Germline V gives CDR1 SGHRS, CDR2 YFSETQ. The CDR3 DNA reads TGCGCCAGCAGCCCGGTGGGACAGGGGCCCTACGAGCAGTACTTC. Residues: CASSPVGQGPYEQYF. Full variable domain (rest looked up from reference TRBV5-1 and TRBJ2-7): KAGVTQTPRYLIKTRGQQVTLSCSPISGHRSVSWYQQTPGQGLQFLFEYFSETQRNKGNFPGRFSGRQFSNSRSEMNVSTLELGDSALYLCASSPVGQGPYEQYFGPGTRLTVT.

About this clone itself: At one end, the junction sequence differs from germline, possibly due to a read error. This chain joins TRBV7-7 and TRBJ2-5; possible D gene TRBD2, 5 bases. The germline V gene has CDR1 SSHAT and CDR2 FNYEAQ (reference sequence). The CDR3 is 14 residues long. CDR3 sequence reads: CASSLALSRETQYF. CDR3 in DNA: TGTGCTAGCAGCTTAGCGCTAAGCAGGGAGACCCAGTACTTC.

This chain joins TRBV6-5 and TRBJ1-6; D might be TRBD1 (5 bases). This CDR3 contains 15 residues. V shed 6 bases and J shed 6 bases, with 15 bases lying between them. Germline V gene lookup returns CDR1 MNHEY and CDR2 SVGAGI. The chain's CDR3 is CASSIRDVLNSPLHF. In DNA form, the CDR3 reads TGTGCCAGCAGCATCAGGGACGTCCTTAATTCACCCCTCCACTTT.

The CDR3 loop is CAGPSGPDTQYF. The DNA for the CDR3 is TGTGCCGGACCTTCGGGCCCAGATACGCAGTATTTT. The chain employs TRBV30 and TRBJ2-3; D not certain. The length of the CDR3 is 12 residues. V was cut by 8 bases and J by 4 bases, with 13 bases left in between. Per germline, CDR1 GTSNPN and CDR2 SVGIG (reference sequence).

The chain joins TRBV7-9 to TRBJ1-2, with TRBD1 matching over 8 bases. The J segment lost 6 bases and the V segment lost 0 bases, leaving 6 bases of the junction unmatched. This CDR3 is built from 15 residues. Germline V gene data show CDR1 as SEHNR and CDR2 as FQNEAQ (reference sequence). The CDR3 DNA reads as TGTGCCAGCAGCTTAGCGAGGGCAGGGGGCGATGGCTACACCTTC. This codes for CASSLARAGGDGYTF.

The V gene is TRBV10-3, the J gene TRBJ1-5; TRBD1 is a possible D gene (6 bases). V was trimmed by 1 base and J by 3 bases, leaving 19 bases between them. Germline CDR1 is ENHRY and CDR2 is SYGVKD. CDR3 length: 18 residues. CDR3: CAISEFSAKQGINQPQHF. CDR3 bases: TGTGCCATCAGTGAGTTTTCCGCAAAACAGGGTATCAATCAGCCCCAGCATTTT.

This clone appeared a few times. J is TRBJ2-2 and V is TRBV4-1; unclear D gene. The CDR3 extends over 13 amino acids. Germline V CDR1 and CDR2: MGHRA, YSYEKL. V was trimmed by 4 bases and J by 7 bases, leaving 10 bases between them. The CDR3 reads CASSPHAIGELFF. As DNA, the CDR3 is TGCGCCAGCAGCCCACACGCGATCGGGGAGCTGTTTTTT.